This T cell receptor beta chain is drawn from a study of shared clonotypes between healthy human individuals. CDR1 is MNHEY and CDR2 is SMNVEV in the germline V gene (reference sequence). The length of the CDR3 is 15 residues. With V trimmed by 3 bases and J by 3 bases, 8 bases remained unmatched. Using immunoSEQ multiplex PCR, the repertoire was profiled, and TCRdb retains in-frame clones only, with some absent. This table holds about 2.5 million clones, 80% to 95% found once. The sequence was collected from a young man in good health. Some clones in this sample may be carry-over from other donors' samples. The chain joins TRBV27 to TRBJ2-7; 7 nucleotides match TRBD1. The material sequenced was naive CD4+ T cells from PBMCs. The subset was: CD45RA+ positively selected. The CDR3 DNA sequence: TGTGCCAGCAGTTTCTCTTGGGACAGAGTCTACGAGCAGTACTTC. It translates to CASSFSWDRVYEQYF.